The source of this TCR beta chain is a study of blood T cells in healthy people across ages. The authors ran a second PCR of about 7 to 11 cycles using a sample-barcoded 5' primer and a J-beta primer mix. Every cDNA molecule carried a tag from a template-switch adaptor bearing 12 random nucleotides. MiXCR, applied by TCRdb to the 5' RACE reads, yields one record per CDR3 protein. The sample includes nearly 800,000 distinct CDR3 sequences, just over 55% of them seen just once. This CDR3 is built from 14 residues. V lost 0 bases and J lost 6; bases outside the gene matches: 4. In germline, CDR1 is SGDLS, CDR2 YYNGEE.

V is TRBV9 and J is TRBJ1-1, with TRBD1 identical over 8 bases. The material sequenced was blood. This receptor was taken from a man aged 35-49 years in good health. The CDR3 region has the DNA TGTGCCAGCAGCGTAGCTACAGGGGGGGCTGAAGCTTTCTTT. Protein: CASSVATGGAEAFF. Looking up the rest from reference TRBV9 and TRBJ1-1 gives the full variable domain: DSGVTQTPKHLITATGQRVTLRCSPRSGDLSVYWYQQSLDQGLQFLIQYYNGEERAKGNILERFSAQQFPDLHSELNLSSLELGDSALYFCASSVATGGAEAFFGQGTRLTVV.